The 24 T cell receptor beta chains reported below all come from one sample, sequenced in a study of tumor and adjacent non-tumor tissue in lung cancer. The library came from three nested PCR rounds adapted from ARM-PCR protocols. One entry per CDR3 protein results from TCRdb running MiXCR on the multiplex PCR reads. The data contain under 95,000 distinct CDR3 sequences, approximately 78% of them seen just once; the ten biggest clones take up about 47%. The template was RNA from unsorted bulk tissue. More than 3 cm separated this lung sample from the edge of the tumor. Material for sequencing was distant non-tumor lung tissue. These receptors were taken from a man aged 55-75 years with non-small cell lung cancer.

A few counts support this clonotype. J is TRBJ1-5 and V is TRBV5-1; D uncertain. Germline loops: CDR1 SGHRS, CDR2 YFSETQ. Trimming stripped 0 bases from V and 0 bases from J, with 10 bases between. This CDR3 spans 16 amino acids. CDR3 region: CASSLGTGNSNQPQHF. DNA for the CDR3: TGCGCCAGCAGCTTGGGGACGGGAAATAGCAATCAGCCCCAGCATTTT.

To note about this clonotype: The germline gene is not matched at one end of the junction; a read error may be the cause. The CDR3 reads CASRLLQGQETQYF. The CDR3 region has the DNA TGTGCCAGCCGCTTACTACAGGGCCAAGAGACCCAGTACTTC. The chain is built from TRBV11-3 and TRBJ2-5; D perhaps matches TRBD1 (6 bases). The CDR3 is made up of 14 amino acids. CDR1 and CDR2 from the germline V gene are SGHNT and YENEEA. The variable domain in full, completed from reference TRBV11-3 and TRBJ2-5, reads EAGVVQSPRYKIIEKKQPVAFWCNPISGHNTLYWYLQNLGQGPELLIRYENEEAVDDSQLPKDRFSAERLKGVDSTLKIQPAELGDSAVYLCASRLLQGQETQYFGPGTRLLVL.

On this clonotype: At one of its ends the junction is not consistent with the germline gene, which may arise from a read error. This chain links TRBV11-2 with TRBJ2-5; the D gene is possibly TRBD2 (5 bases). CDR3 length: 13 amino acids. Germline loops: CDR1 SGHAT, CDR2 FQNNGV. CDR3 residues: CAKSSTAEEIQYF. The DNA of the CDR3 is TGTGCCAAGAGCTCTACAGCGGAAGAGATCCAGTACTTC.

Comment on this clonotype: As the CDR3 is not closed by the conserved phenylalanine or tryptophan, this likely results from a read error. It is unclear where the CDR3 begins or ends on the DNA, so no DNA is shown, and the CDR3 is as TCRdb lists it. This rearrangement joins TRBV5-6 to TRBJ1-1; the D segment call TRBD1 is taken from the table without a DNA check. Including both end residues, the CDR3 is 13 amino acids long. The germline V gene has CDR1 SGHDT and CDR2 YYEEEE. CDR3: CASSLLQGSEALL.

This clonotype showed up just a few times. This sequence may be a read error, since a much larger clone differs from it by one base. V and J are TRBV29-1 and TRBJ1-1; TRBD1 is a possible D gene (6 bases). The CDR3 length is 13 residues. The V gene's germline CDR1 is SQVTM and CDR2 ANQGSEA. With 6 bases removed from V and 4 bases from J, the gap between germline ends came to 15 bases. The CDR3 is CSVVLRGGTEAFF. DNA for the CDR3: TGCAGCGTCGTCCTGAGGGGGGGCACTGAAGCTTTCTTT. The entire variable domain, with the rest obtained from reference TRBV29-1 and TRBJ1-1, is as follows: SAVISQKPSRDICQRGTSLTIQCQVDSQVTMMFWYRQQPGQSLTLIATANQGSEATYESGFVIDKFPISRPNLTFSTLTVSNMSPEDSSIYLCSVVLRGGTEAFFGQGTRLTVV.

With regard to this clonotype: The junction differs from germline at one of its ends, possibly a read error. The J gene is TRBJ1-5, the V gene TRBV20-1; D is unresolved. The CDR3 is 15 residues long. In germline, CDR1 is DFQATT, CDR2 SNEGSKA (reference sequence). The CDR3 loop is CSVRVSLESSQPQHF. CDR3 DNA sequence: TGCAGTGTTAGAGTCTCTTTGGAGAGCAGTCAGCCCCAGCATTTT.

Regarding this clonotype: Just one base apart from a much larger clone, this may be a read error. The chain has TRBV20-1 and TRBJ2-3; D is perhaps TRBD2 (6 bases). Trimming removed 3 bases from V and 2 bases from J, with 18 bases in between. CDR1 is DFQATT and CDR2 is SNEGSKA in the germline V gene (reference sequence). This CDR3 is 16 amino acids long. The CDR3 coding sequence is TGCAGTGCTAGCGCCTTTGGCGGGGCTTACACAGATACGCAGTATTTT. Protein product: CSASAFGGAYTDTQYF.

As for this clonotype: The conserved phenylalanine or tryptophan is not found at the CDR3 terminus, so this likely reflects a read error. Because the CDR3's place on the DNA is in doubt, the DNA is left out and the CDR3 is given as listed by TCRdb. The CDR3 is CASSSTLEETEYY. The V and J genes are TRBV11-2 and TRBJ2-5. 13 amino acids form the CDR3, both terminal residues included. Germline V gene lookup returns CDR1 SGHAT and CDR2 FQNNGV.

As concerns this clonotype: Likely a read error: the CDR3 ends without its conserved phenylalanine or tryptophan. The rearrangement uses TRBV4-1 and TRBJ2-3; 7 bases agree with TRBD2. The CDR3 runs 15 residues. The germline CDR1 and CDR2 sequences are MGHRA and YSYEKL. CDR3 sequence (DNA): TGTGCCAGCACCTCAAGCCCGGGGGGTGCAGATACGCAGTATTTA. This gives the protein CASTSSPGGADTQYL.

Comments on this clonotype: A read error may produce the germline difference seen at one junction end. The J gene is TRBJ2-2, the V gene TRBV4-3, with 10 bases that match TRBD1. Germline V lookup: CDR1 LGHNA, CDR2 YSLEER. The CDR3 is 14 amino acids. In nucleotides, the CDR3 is TGTGCCAGTGGGACAGGGGCGGGCACCGGGGAGCTGTTTTTT. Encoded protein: CASGTGAGTGELFF.

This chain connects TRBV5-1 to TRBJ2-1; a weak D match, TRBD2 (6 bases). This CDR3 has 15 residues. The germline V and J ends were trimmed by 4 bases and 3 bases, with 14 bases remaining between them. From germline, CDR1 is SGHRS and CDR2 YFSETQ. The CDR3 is CASSPQVSGYNEQFF. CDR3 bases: TGCGCCAGCAGCCCCCAAGTTAGCGGCTACAATGAGCAGTTCTTC.

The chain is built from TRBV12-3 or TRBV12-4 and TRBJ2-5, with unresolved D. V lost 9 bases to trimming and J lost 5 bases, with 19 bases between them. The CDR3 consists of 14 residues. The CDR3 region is CARSLNTGKETQYF. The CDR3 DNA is TGTGCCAGGAGCCTCAACACTGGAAAGGAGACCCAGTACTTC.

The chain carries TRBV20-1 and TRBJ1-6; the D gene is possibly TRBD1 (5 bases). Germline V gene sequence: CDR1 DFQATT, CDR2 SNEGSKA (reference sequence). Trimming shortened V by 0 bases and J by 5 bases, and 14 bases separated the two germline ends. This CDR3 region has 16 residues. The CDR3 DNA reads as TGCAGTGCTAGAGACGAGTACAGGCAACATAATTCACCCCTCCACTTT. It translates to CSARDEYRQHNSPLHF.

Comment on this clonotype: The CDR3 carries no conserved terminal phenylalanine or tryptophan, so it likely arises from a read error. The CDR3: CASSLGRGYGYTL. The CDR3 nucleotides are TGTGCCAGCAGCTTAGGCAGGGGCTATGGCTACACCCTC. The chain uses TRBV11-2 and TRBJ1-2; a weak D match, TRBD1 (6 bases). CDR3 length: 13 amino acids. Germline CDR1 and CDR2: SGHAT and FQNNGV. The germline V and J ends were trimmed by 1 base and 4 bases, with 7 bases remaining between them.

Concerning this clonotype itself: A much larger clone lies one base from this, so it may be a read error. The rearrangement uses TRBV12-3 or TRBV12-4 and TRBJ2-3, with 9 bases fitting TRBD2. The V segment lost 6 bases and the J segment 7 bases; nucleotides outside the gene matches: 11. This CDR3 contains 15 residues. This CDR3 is CASRRQLAGTNTQYF. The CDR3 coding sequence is TGTGCCAGCAGGAGGCAACTAGCGGGTACAAATACGCAGTATTTT.

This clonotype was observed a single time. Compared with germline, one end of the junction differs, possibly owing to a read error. CDR3 region: CASSRTNGTADEHYF. CDR3 coding DNA: TGTGCCAGCAGCAGGACTAACGGGACGGCAGACGAGCACTACTTT. The rearrangement joins TRBV11-1 to TRBJ2-7, with a weak D call TRBD2 (6 bases). In germline, CDR1 is SGHAT, CDR2 FQDESV (reference sequence). This CDR3 has 15 amino acids.

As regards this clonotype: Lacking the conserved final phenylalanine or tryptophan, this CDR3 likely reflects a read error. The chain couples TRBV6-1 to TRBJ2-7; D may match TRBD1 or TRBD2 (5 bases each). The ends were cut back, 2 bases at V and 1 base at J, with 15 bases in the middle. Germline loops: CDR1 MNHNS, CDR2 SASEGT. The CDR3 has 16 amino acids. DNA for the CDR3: TGTGCCAGCAGTGAACATTATGGGACGGGATCCTACGAGCAGTACCTC. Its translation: CASSEHYGTGSYEQYL.

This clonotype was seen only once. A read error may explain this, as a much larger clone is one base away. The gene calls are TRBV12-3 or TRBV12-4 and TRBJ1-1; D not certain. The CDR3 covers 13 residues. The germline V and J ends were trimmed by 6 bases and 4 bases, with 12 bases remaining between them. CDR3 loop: CASRQDKSTEAFF. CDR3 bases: TGTGCCAGCAGACAAGACAAGAGCACTGAAGCTTTCTTT.

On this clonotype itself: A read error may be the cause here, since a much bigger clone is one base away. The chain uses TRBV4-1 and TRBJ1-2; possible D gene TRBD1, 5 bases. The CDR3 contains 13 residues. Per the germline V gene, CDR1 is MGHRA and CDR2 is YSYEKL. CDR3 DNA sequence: TGCGCCGGCAGCCAAGATATACGGGGCGGCTACACCTTC. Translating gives CAGSQDIRGGYTF.

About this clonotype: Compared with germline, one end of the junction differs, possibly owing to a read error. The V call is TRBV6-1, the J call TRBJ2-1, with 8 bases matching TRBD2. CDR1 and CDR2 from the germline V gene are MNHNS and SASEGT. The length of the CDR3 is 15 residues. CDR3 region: CTSSESSGGPDEQFF. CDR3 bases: TGTACCAGCAGTGAATCATCGGGGGGGCCTGATGAGCAGTTCTTC.

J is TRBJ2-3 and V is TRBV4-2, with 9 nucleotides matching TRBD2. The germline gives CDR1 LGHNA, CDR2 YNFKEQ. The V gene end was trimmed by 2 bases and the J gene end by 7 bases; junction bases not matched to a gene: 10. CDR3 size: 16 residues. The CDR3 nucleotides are TGTGCCAGCAGCCAAACCGGGGCTAGCGGGAACAATACGCAGTATTTT. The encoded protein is CASSQTGASGNNTQYF.

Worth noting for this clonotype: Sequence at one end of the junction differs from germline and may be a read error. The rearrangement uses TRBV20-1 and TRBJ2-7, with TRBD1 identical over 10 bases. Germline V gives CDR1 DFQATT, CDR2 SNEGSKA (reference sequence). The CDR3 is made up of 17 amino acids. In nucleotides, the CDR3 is TGCAATGCTAGACCTCGCTCAGGGGACAGGGGATTCCCCGAGCGGTACTTC. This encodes CNARPRSGDRGFPERYF.

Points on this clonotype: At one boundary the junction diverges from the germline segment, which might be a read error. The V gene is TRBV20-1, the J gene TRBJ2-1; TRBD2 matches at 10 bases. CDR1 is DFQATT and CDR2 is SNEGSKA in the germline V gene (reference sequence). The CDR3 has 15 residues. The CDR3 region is CTADSAGGPWNELFF. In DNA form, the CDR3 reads TGCACTGCTGACTCAGCGGGGGGGCCTTGGAATGAGCTCTTCTTC.

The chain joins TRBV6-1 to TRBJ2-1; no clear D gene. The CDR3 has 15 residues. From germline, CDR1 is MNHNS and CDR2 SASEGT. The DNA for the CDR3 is TGTGTCAACAGTGAAATGGATTGGCCGTACAATGAGCAGTTCTTC. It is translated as CVNSEMDWPYNEQFF.